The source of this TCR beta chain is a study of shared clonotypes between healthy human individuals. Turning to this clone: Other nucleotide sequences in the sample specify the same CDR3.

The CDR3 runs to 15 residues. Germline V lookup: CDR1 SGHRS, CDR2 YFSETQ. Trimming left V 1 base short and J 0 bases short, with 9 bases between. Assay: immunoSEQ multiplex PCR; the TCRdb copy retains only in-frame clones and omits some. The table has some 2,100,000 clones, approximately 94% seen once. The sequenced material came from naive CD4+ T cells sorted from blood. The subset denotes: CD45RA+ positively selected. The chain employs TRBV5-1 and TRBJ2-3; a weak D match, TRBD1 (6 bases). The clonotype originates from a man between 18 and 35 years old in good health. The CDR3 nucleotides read TGCGCCAGCAGCTTGCAGGGGATTAGCACAGATACGCAGTATTTT. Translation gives CASSLQGISTDTQYF.